Here is one TCR beta chain with its context. The CDR3 runs 13 residues. Germline V CDR1 and CDR2: SQVTM, ANQGSEA. Trimming cost V 5 bases and J 2 bases, with 11 bases left between them. This specimen belongs to a study of CD8 T cells in Susac syndrome. For the study at large: Patients with Susac syndrome, at blood draw, were therapy-naive, on corticosteroids, or on intravenous immunoglobulin alone.

Blood CD8+ and CD4+ T cells underwent high-throughput TCR beta sequencing. When the RNA was reverse transcribed, random hexamers were used with an input of about 0.5 to 1 ug. Multiplex PCR with immunoSEQ amplified the TCR beta CDR3 across 54 Vbeta and 13 Jbeta. One entry per CDR3 protein, called by TCRdb with MiXCR from the immunoSEQ multiplex PCR reads. Seen here are about 200,000 distinct CDR3 sequences, over 75% observed once, and the top ten hold 0.075% to 0.095%. The TCR comes from a human donor with Susac syndrome. Source material: CD4+ T cells from PBMCs. V gene TRBV29-1 combines with J gene TRBJ2-3, with D unclear. CDR3 in DNA: TGCAGCGTTTTTGGACGGCACACAGATACGCAGTATTTT. It is translated as CSVFGRHTDTQYF.